The entry below describes one T cell receptor (beta chain). Using immunoSEQ multiplex PCR, the repertoire was profiled, and TCRdb retains in-frame clones only, with some absent. The data hold some 350,000 clones, with 80% to 90% observed a single time. Germline V gene lookup returns CDR1 WSHSY and CDR2 SAAADI. Trimming cost V 2 bases and J 2 bases, with 15 bases left between them. The CDR3 runs to 16 residues. The entry originates in a study of blood T cell repertoires in COVID-19. Study-wide context: Some COVID-19 samples were acute and others convalescent; all came from the United States, Italy and Spain.

This sequence joins TRBV10-2 and TRBJ2-5; D perhaps matches TRBD1 (6 bases). This sequence originates from a man aged 25 to 40 who had recovered from COVID-19. The specimen sequenced was PBMCs or T cells enriched from blood (not recorded which). CDR3 bases: TGCGCCAGCAGTGAGAGAAGGGACACCTTTCAAGAGACCCAGTACTTC. Protein sequence: CASSERRDTFQETQYF.